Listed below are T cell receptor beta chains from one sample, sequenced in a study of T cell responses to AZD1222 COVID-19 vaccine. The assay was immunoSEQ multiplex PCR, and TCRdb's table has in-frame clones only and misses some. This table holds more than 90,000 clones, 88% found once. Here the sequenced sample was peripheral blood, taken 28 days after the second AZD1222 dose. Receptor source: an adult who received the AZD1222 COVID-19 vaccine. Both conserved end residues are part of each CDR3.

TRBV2,CASSGVSGAGGTQYF
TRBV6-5,CASESGTGDTGELFF
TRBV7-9,CASSLVMDEQFF
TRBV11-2,CASSLDGTPKGYTF
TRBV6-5,CASSSGIDAYEQYF
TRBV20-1,CSSGENYGYTF
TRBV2,CASSGTTMSNQPQHF
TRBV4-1,CASSQGTSGRASGNEQFF
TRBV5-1,CASSLDQNTEAFF
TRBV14,CASSRLNNEQFF
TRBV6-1,CASSETQGATQYF
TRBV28,CASSFTVRWGNTGELFF
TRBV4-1,CASSPWGVAGSTDTQYF
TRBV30,CAWSVQLAAYEQYF
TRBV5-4,CASSADQNANTGELFF
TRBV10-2,CATREAGSGNTIYF
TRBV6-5,CASSRQGTGYTF
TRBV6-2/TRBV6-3,CASSQGQVNQPQHF
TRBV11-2,CASSGLRVLAKNIQYF
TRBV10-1,CASSETLGRGAYNEQFF
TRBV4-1,CASSQGRAGMNTEAFF
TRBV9,CASSQQQGPNQPQHF
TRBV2,CASSLYRQGGYGYTF
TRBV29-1,CSVVTNTEAFF
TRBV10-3,CAISESMSTSGSTDTQYF
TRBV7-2,CASSPHGISYEQYF
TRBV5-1,CASNKEGGSYNEQFF
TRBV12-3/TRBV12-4,CASAFGGSYEQYF
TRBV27,CASSPSRDRGRFYGYTF
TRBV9,CASSWGETSYEQYF
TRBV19,CASSISSGHGRNTIYF
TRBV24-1,CATSDWDRDGNQPQHF
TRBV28,CASSLSTGMDTEAFF
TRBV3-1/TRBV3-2,CASSYGTGAGYTF
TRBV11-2,CASSTSPNLLHGNTIYF
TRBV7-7,CASSLGLAGGETQYF
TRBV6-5,CASSYDRTTGELFF
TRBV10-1,CASSADSNYGYTF
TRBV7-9,CASSPTSGRVSYEQYF
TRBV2,CASMFISNQPQHF
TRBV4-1,CASSQTLAGGADTQYF
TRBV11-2,CASSSLGTGGYTEAFF
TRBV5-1,CASRPGDDEIGCGTF
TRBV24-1,CATSERETDTQYF